The 14 T cell receptor beta chains below were found in one sample sequenced in a study of PD-L1 blockade in urothelial cancer. Here immunoSEQ multiplex PCR was the method, and the copy in TCRdb shows in-frame clones only, minus some. The data hold 35,000 to 40,000 clones, with about 82% observed a single time. The time point denotes: pretreatment peripheral blood. The sample here was PBMCs, taken around atezolizumab (anti-PD-L1) treatment. All receptors derive from an elderly man with urothelial cancer.

This clone has only one observation. The rearrangement joins TRBV5-1 to TRBJ2-3, with a possible D match to TRBD2 (5 bases). Per the germline V gene, CDR1 is SGHRS and CDR2 is YFSETQ. This CDR3 region has 16 residues. The V end lost 4 bases, the J end lost 2 bases, and 17 bases lay between the germline ends. The CDR3 DNA is TGCGCCAGCAGCCCGGGGAGAGGCGGACTCACAGATACGCAGTATTTT. The encoded protein is CASSPGRGGLTDTQYF.

The chain recombines TRBV20-1 with TRBJ1-4, with 7 bases identical to TRBD1. The germline V gene has CDR1 DFQATT and CDR2 SNEGSKA (reference sequence). This CDR3 contains 11 residues. J was trimmed by 7 bases and V by 6 bases; bases with no gene match: 2. The DNA for the CDR3 is TGCAGTGCGGGGACAGTTGAAAAACTGTTTTTT. This sequence encodes CSAGTVEKLFF.

V gene TRBV10-3 combines with J gene TRBJ1-5; 8 nucleotides match TRBD1. This CDR3 is 17 amino acids long. Germline V gene lookup returns CDR1 ENHRY and CDR2 SYGVKD. V was clipped by 2 bases and J by 1 base; unmatched bases: 7. CDR3 in amino acids: CAISEDQGAGSNQPQHF. CDR3 nucleotides: TGTGCCATCAGTGAGGACCAGGGGGCGGGGAGCAATCAGCCCCAGCATTTT.

The rearrangement links TRBV7-9 to TRBJ2-2, with 7 positions matching TRBD1. The CDR3 consists of 14 residues. V lost 6 bases and J lost 6; bases outside the gene matches: 7. Germline values: CDR1 SEHNR, CDR2 FQNEAQ (reference sequence). The chain's CDR3 is CASRTTGVAGELFF. Here the CDR3 DNA reads TGTGCCAGCAGGACTACAGGGGTGGCCGGGGAGCTGTTTTTT.

The V call is TRBV28, the J call TRBJ1-5; D perhaps matches TRBD1 (6 bases). V was shortened by 6 bases and J by 2 bases, with 11 bases between the two germline ends. In germline, CDR1 is MDHEN, CDR2 SYDVKM. The CDR3 runs 14 residues. This CDR3 reads CASSEAGGNQPQHF. CDR3 coding DNA: TGTGCCAGCAGCGAGGCAGGGGGCAATCAGCCCCAGCATTTT.

The rearrangement joins TRBV28 to TRBJ2-1, with 9 bases identical to TRBD1. With V trimmed by 6 bases and J by 2 bases, 5 bases remained unmatched. The CDR3 sequence is 15 residues long. The germline CDR1 and CDR2 sequences are MDHEN and SYDVKM. CDR3 residues: CASRLDRGTYNEQFF. In DNA, the CDR3 is TGTGCCAGCAGGCTGGACAGGGGAACCTACAATGAGCAGTTCTTC.

The chain is built from TRBV7-8 and TRBJ2-2; 7 positions match TRBD2. The CDR3 runs 14 residues. CDR1 is SGHVS and CDR2 is FQNEAQ in the germline V gene. Trimming cost V 4 bases and J 5 bases; bases outside gene matches: 4. Written as DNA, the CDR3 is TGTGCCAGCAGCTCCGGACTAGTAACCGGGGAGCTGTTTTTT. Translating gives CASSSGLVTGELFF.

The chain employs TRBV27 and TRBJ2-7; maybe TRBD2 (5 bases). The CDR3 has 14 residues. Trimming took 5 bases from V and 2 from J, leaving 13 bases between them. The germline CDR1 and CDR2 sequences are MNHEY and SMNVEV (reference sequence). The CDR3: CASSPDTGTYEQYF. CDR3 bases: TGTGCCAGCAGTCCAGACACGGGGACCTACGAGCAGTACTTC.

The rearrangement links TRBV7-9 to TRBJ2-1, with 10 bases identical to TRBD2. Germline V CDR1 and CDR2: SEHNR, FQNEAQ (reference sequence). The junction had 9 bases not matched to a gene; V was cut back by 3 bases and J by 4 bases. The CDR3 spans 17 residues. The CDR3 sequence is CASSFGTGTSAYNEQFF. In DNA, the CDR3 is TGTGCCAGCAGCTTTGGCACCGGGACTAGCGCTTACAATGAGCAGTTCTTC.

This sequence joins TRBV5-1 and TRBJ1-4; the D gene is possibly TRBD1 (5 bases). Germline V gives CDR1 SGHRS, CDR2 YFSETQ. The V gene lost 0 bases and the J gene lost 4 bases, with 10 bases spanning the gap. CDR3 length: 15 residues. In nucleotides, the CDR3 is TGCGCCAGCAGCTTGGGTGGACACGATAATGAAAAACTGTTTTTT. Translating it yields CASSLGGHDNEKLFF.

The chain couples TRBV2 to TRBJ2-6; no reliable D call. Germline CDR1 SNHLY, CDR2 FYNNEI. This CDR3 region has 16 residues. The V and J ends lost 3 bases and 0 bases respectively, with 9 bases between them. The CDR3 nucleotides are TGTGCCAGCAGTGAGTACGGTGACTCTGGGGCCAACGTCCTGACTTTC. It encodes CASSEYGDSGANVLTF.

Here the CDR3 reads CASSGGPSGTAGELFF. The CDR3 DNA reads as TGCGCCAGCAGCGGGGGTCCTAGCGGGACGGCCGGGGAGCTGTTTTTT. This chain links TRBV5-1 with TRBJ2-2; 9 bases are shared with TRBD2. Germline V gene sequence: CDR1 SGHRS, CDR2 YFSETQ. The CDR3 is 16 amino acids. J gave up 6 bases and V 4 bases, and 10 bases lay outside the gene matches.

The V gene is TRBV28, the J gene TRBJ1-5; TRBD1 matches 8 bases. The V gene end was trimmed by 7 bases and the J gene end by 6 bases; junction bases not matched to a gene: 11. Germline lookup yields CDR1 MDHEN and CDR2 SYDVKM. The CDR3 is 15 residues long. The CDR3, as DNA: TGTGCCAGCATACGGGGGGACAGGCGAGGTCAGCCCCAGCATTTT. Amino acids: CASIRGDRRGQPQHF.

The J gene is TRBJ1-1, the V gene TRBV2, with a tentative D call TRBD1 (5 bases). The CDR3 extends over 13 amino acids. Trimming left V 5 bases short and J 4 bases short, with 11 bases between. Germline V gene lookup returns CDR1 SNHLY and CDR2 FYNNEI. CDR3 sequence (DNA): TGTGCCAGCAGTCGCCAGGGTGGCACTGAAGCTTTCTTT. Residues: CASSRQGGTEAFF.